Below, 22 T cell receptor beta chains from the same sample are listed, as sequenced in a study of CD8 T cells in Susac syndrome (dated by TCRdb to between 2017 and 2020). Preparation of the library involved the immunoSEQ multiplex PCR assay. RNA was extracted using the RNeasy kit, and about 0.45 to 1 ug of the RNA was reverse transcribed with random hexamers. TCRdb trimmed public reads at Q25 via fastp, called clones via MiXCR and kept in-frame beta chains. Rows matching on CDR3 protein sequence are summarized as one entry with the most common DNA and genes. Counted in this sample were about 120,000 distinct CDR3 sequences; about 93% of them appeared once. The ten biggest clones cover around 0.15% of the sample. The sequenced material came from CD4+ T cells from PBMCs. These TCRs come from a human donor in good health.

The CDR3 spells CASIGMDRGHNQPQHF. The CDR3 DNA reads TGTGCCAGCATCGGAATGGACAGGGGGCACAATCAGCCCCAGCATTTT. The J gene is TRBJ1-5, the V gene TRBV6-6; 11 bases map to TRBD1. Trimming at V came to 7 bases and at J to 3 bases, leaving 8 bases not matched to a gene. The length of the CDR3 is 16 residues. Germline V gene sequence: CDR1 MNHNY, CDR2 SVGAGI (reference sequence).

The chain joins TRBV5-1 to TRBJ2-1; D possibly matches TRBD1 or TRBD2 (5 bases each). The length of the CDR3 is 15 residues. Germline V gene sequence: CDR1 SGHRS, CDR2 YFSETQ. The V end was cut by 2 bases, the J end by 4 bases, with 13 bases between. The CDR3 reads CASSFSGTGYNEQFF. The CDR3 DNA is TGCGCCAGCAGCTTCTCCGGGACCGGATACAATGAGCAGTTCTTC.

V is TRBV5-1 and J is TRBJ2-2; D gene uncertain. This CDR3 spans 15 amino acids. V was pared by 5 bases and J by 5 bases, with 16 bases between. Germline lookup yields CDR1 SGHRS and CDR2 YFSETQ. The CDR3: CASRLNPEGTGELFF. In DNA form, the CDR3 reads TGCGCCAGCAGACTTAACCCTGAAGGGACCGGGGAGCTGTTTTTT.

The CDR3: CSASGTDSYEQYF. In DNA, the CDR3 is TGCAGCGCTTCGGGGACTGACTCCTACGAGCAGTACTTC. This chain joins TRBV29-1 and TRBJ2-7; tentatively, D is TRBD2 (6 bases). Trimming left V 7 bases short and J 0 bases short, with 13 bases between. This CDR3 has 13 residues. Looked up from germline, CDR1 is SQVTM and CDR2 is ANQGSEA.

V is TRBV29-1 and J is TRBJ2-1; D perhaps matches TRBD2 (6 bases). Germline CDR1 reads SQVTM; CDR2 reads ANQGSEA. Trimming shortened V by 4 bases and J by 9 bases, and 13 bases separated the two germline ends. The CDR3 has 12 amino acids. CDR3: CSVAGAAGEQFF. CDR3 nucleotides: TGCAGCGTTGCGGGAGCGGCCGGTGAGCAGTTCTTC.

The chain combines TRBV18 with TRBJ2-7; 10 bases fit TRBD1. Germline V gene data show CDR1 as KGHSH and CDR2 as LQKENI. The CDR3 sequence is 19 residues long. Unmatched junction bases numbered 20, after V lost 3 bases and J lost 6 bases. In DNA, the CDR3 is TGTGCCAGCTCACCCGTCAGGACAGGGGGTTCTGCGGGAGATCGCGAGCAGTACTTC. As protein: CASSPVRTGGSAGDREQYF. The whole variable domain, filled in from reference TRBV18 and TRBJ2-7, reads NAGVMQNPRHLVRRRGQEARLRCSPMKGHSHVYWYRQLPEEGLKFMVYLQKENIIDESGMPKERFSAEFPKEGPSILRIQQVVRGDSAAYFCASSPVRTGGSAGDREQYFGPGTRLTVT.

The V and J genes are TRBV7-9 and TRBJ2-7, with D possibly TRBD1 on 7 matching bases. Germline CDR1 is SEHNR and CDR2 is FQNEAQ (reference sequence). The CDR3 is 13 residues long. V lost 4 bases to trimming and J lost 5 bases, with 12 bases between them. The CDR3 bases are TGTGCCAGCAGCTCAGGGGGGCCCGACGAGCAGTACTTC. It translates to CASSSGGPDEQYF.

This clonotype was found once. The chain couples TRBV3-1 to TRBJ1-3; D not certain. Germline CDR1 is LGHDT and CDR2 is YNNKEL (reference sequence). Trimming left V 8 bases short and J 2 bases short, with 7 bases between. This CDR3 is built from 12 residues. The CDR3 nucleotides are TGTGCCAGCCGAGGGACTGGAAACACCATATATTTT. Translated: CASRGTGNTIYF.

The rearrangement links TRBV6-2 or TRBV6-3 to TRBJ2-2; 7 bases are a match to TRBD1. CDR3 size: 14 residues. CDR1 MNHEY and CDR2 SVGEGT come from the germline V gene. The trim removed 7 bases at V and 2 bases at J, leaving 4 bases unmatched. This chain's CDR3 is CASTRDSNTGELFF. CDR3 in DNA: TGTGCCAGCACCCGGGACAGCAACACCGGGGAGCTGTTTTTT.

This clonotype was observed once. J is TRBJ2-6 and V is TRBV30, with a possible D match to TRBD1 (5 bases). The CDR3 contains 14 residues. Germline V lookup: CDR1 GTSNPN, CDR2 SVGIG (reference sequence). The ends were cut back, 2 bases at V and 2 bases at J, with 7 bases in the middle. The chain's CDR3 is CAWSSQAGANVLTF. Written as DNA, the CDR3 is TGTGCCTGGAGTTCACAGGCTGGGGCCAACGTCCTGACTTTC.

The J gene is TRBJ1-1, the V gene TRBV19, with TRBD1 matching over 7 bases. The germline CDR1 and CDR2 sequences are LNHDA and SQIVND (reference sequence). The CDR3 consists of 13 residues. Germline trimming cut 9 bases from V and 7 bases from J; bases unmatched to any gene: 11. The CDR3 loop is CASNPTGLGEAFF. CDR3 bases: TGTGCCAGCAACCCGACAGGGCTGGGTGAAGCTTTCTTT.

This chain links TRBV4-2 with TRBJ2-2; D unclear. Trimming took off 1 base at V and 6 bases at J, with 6 bases between the two ends. This CDR3 comprises 13 residues. Germline-derived CDR1 and CDR2 are LGHNA and YNFKEQ. CDR3 region: CASSQGSAGELFF. DNA for the CDR3: TGTGCCAGCAGCCAAGGGTCGGCCGGGGAGCTGTTTTTT.

This sequence joins TRBV6-2 or TRBV6-3 and TRBJ2-1, with 7 bases that match TRBD1. V was pared by 0 bases and J by 2 bases, with 4 bases of the junction left unmatched. The CDR3 loop spans 16 amino acids. Per germline, CDR1 MNHEY and CDR2 SVGEGT. The CDR3: CASSYSTRGTYNEQFF. DNA of the CDR3: TGTGCCAGCAGTTACTCAACCAGGGGGACCTACAATGAGCAGTTCTTC.

The gene calls are TRBV30 and TRBJ2-3, with 8 bases that match TRBD1. The CDR3 covers 14 residues. Germline V CDR1 and CDR2: GTSNPN, SVGIG (reference sequence). The V and J ends lost 0 bases and 9 bases, in that order; junction bases with no gene match: 8. Written as DNA, the CDR3 is TGTGCCTGGAGTGTACGCACAGGGGGGTCAACGCAGTATTTT. Amino acids: CAWSVRTGGSTQYF.

In this sample, this clonotype turned up a few times. This CDR3 reads CASRNSGGYEQYF. For the CDR3, the DNA is TGTGCCAGCAGGAACTCCGGGGGGTACGAGCAGTACTTC. The chain combines TRBV6-2 or TRBV6-3 with TRBJ2-7, with 7 bases aligning to TRBD2. The CDR3 extends over 13 amino acids. V was pared by 6 bases and J by 4 bases, with 6 bases of the junction left unmatched. Germline V CDR1 and CDR2: MNHEY, SVGEGT.

J is TRBJ2-1 and V is TRBV6-5, with D unclear. From germline, CDR1 is MNHEY and CDR2 SVGAGI. Trimming pared 6 bases from V and 2 bases from J, leaving 11 bases between. This CDR3 is 14 amino acids long. This chain's CDR3 is CASRRSGAYNEQFF. CDR3 sequence (DNA): TGTGCCAGCAGGCGGTCAGGAGCCTACAATGAGCAGTTCTTC.

The V call is TRBV7-9, the J call TRBJ2-1; D is unresolved. The CDR3 contains 15 residues. In germline, CDR1 is SEHNR, CDR2 FQNEAQ (reference sequence). The V gene lost 1 base and the J gene lost 4 bases, with 11 bases spanning the gap. Here the CDR3 reads CASSLGTNPYNEQFF. Here the CDR3 DNA reads TGTGCCAGCAGCTTAGGGACCAACCCATACAATGAGCAGTTCTTC.

The chain has TRBV6-1 and TRBJ1-5; 8 positions agree with TRBD1. From germline, CDR1 is MNHNS and CDR2 SASEGT. The CDR3 loop spans 17 amino acids. After removal of 0 bases from V and 6 bases from J, the junction contained 10 bases not matched to a gene. The CDR3 protein is CASSEALQGANSQPQHF. The DNA of the CDR3 is TGTGCCAGCAGTGAAGCGCTTCAGGGGGCGAATAGTCAGCCCCAGCATTTT.

The chain recombines TRBV6-5 with TRBJ2-7; D remains unclear. Germline CDR1 reads MNHEY; CDR2 reads SVGAGI. The V gene lost 6 bases and the J gene lost 2 bases, with 17 bases spanning the gap. CDR3 size: 15 residues. Written as DNA, the CDR3 is TGTGCCAGCAGGCCGACACCGATTGCCGCCTACGAGCAGTACTTC. Amino acid sequence: CASRPTPIAAYEQYF.

V usage is TRBV27 and J usage is TRBJ2-2; D is uncertain. Trimming left V 3 bases short and J 5 bases short, with 16 bases between. The CDR3 contains 16 residues. Per germline, CDR1 MNHEY and CDR2 SMNVEV (reference sequence). The CDR3 region is CASSFRATIETGELFF. In DNA, the CDR3 is TGTGCCAGCAGTTTCCGGGCCACTATAGAGACCGGGGAGCTGTTTTTT.

V usage is TRBV18 and J usage is TRBJ1-2; 9 nucleotides agree with TRBD1. Trimming removed 5 bases from V and 3 bases from J; junction bases left unmatched: 4. The CDR3 consists of 14 residues. Germline V gene lookup returns CDR1 KGHSH and CDR2 LQKENI. CDR3 amino acids: CASSATGGDYGYTF. The CDR3 nucleotides read TGTGCCAGCTCAGCGACAGGGGGAGACTATGGCTACACCTTC.

CDR3 loop: CSASGQDYGYTF. CDR3 in DNA: TGCAGTGCCAGTGGACAGGACTATGGCTACACCTTC. The chain links TRBV20-1 to TRBJ1-2; 7 positions match TRBD1. Losses at the gene ends were 6 bases for V and 3 bases for J; bases not matched to a gene: 4. The CDR3 spans 12 residues. Germline assignment: CDR1 DFQATT and CDR2 SNEGSKA (reference sequence).